What follows describes a single TCR beta chain. Clones were read by immunoSEQ multiplex PCR, and TCRdb kept only the in-frame ones, dropping some. Found here are roughly 50,000 clones, 89% of them singletons; the top ten hold around a fifth. This CDR3 has 16 residues. The V gene's germline CDR1 is SGHDT and CDR2 YYEEEE. V was shortened by 4 bases and J by 2 bases, with 13 bases between the two germline ends. The record originates from a study of blood T cell repertoires in COVID-19. Sequencing was carried out using peripheral blood. The V call is TRBV5-6, the J call TRBJ2-6, with D possibly TRBD1 on 6 matching bases. This clonotype was sampled from a human donor in a cohort sampled during active COVID-19. The CDR3 region has the DNA TGTGCCAGCAGCCTCCCAAACAGGGCTGGGGCCAACGTCCTGACTTTC. It codes for CASSLPNRAGANVLTF.